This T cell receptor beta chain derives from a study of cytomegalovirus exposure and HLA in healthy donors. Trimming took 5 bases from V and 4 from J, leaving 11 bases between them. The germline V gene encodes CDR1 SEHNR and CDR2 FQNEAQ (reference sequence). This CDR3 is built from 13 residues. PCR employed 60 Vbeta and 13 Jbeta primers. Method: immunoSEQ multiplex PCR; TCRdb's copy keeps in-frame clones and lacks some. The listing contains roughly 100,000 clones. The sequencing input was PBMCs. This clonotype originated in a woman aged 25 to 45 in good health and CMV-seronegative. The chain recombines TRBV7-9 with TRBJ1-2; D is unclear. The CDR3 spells CASSMEEGYGYTF. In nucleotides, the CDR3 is TGTGCCAGCAGCATGGAGGAGGGCTATGGCTACACCTTC.